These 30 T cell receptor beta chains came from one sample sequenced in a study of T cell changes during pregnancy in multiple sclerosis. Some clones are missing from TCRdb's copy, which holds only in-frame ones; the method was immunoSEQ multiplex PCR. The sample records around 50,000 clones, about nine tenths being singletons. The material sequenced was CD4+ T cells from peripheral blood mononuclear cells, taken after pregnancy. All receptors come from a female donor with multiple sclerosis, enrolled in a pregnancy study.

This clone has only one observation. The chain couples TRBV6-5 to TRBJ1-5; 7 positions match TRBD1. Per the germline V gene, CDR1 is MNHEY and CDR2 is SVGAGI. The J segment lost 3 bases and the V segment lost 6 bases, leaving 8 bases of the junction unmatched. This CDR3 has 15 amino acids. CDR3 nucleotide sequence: TGTGCCAGCAGCGACACAGGGGTGGACAATCAGCCCCAGCATTTT. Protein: CASSDTGVDNQPQHF.

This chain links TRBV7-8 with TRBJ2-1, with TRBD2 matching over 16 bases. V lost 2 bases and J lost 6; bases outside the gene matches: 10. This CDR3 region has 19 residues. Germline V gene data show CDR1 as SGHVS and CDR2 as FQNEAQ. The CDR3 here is CASSLRGLAGGPSSNEQFF. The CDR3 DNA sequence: TGTGCCAGCAGCTTAAGGGGACTAGCGGGGGGGCCAAGTAGCAATGAGCAGTTCTTC.

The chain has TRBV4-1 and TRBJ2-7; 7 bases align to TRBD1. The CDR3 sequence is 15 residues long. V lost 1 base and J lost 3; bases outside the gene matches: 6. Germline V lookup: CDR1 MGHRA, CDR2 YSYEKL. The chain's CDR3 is CASSQGTGSFYEQYF. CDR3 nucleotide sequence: TGCGCCAGCAGCCAAGGGACAGGTTCTTTCTACGAGCAGTACTTC.

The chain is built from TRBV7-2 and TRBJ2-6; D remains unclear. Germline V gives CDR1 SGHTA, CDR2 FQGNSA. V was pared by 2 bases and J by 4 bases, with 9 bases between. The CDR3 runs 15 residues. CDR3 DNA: TGTGCCAGCAGCTTATTCGCGGCCGGGGCCAACGTCCTGACTTTC. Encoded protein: CASSLFAAGANVLTF.

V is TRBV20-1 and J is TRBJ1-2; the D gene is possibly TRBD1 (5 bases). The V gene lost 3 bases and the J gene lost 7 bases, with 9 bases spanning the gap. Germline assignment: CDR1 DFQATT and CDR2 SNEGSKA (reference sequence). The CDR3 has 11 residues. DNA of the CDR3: TGCAGTGCTAGTGCGGGGGTTGGCTACACCTTC. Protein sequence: CSASAGVGYTF.

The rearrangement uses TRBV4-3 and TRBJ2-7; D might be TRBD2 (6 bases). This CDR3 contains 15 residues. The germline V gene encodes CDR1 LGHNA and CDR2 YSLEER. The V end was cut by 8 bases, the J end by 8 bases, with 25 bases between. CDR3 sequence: CASASPGVPITKQYF. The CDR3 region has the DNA TGCGCCAGCGCGTCGCCGGGGGTACCAATTACGAAGCAGTACTTC.

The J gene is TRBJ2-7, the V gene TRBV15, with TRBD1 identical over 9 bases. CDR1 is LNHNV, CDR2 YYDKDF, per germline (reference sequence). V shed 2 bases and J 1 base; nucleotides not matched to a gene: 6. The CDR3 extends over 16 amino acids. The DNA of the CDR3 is TGTGCCACCAGCAGACCCTCCGGGACAGGGTCCTACGAGCAGTACTTC. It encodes CATSRPSGTGSYEQYF.

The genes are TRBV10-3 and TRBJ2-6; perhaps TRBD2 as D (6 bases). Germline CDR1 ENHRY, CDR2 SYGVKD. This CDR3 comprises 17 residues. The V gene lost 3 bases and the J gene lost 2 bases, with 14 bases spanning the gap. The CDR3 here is CAISEYRLATGANVLTF. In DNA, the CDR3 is TGTGCCATCAGTGAATATCGGCTAGCGACTGGGGCCAACGTCCTGACTTTC.

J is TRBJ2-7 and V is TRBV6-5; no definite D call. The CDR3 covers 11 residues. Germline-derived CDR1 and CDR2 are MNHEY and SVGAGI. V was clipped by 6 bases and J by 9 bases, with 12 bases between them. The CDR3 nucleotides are TGTGCCAGCAGGTTTCGTGAGGTGCAGTACTTC. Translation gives CASRFREVQYF.

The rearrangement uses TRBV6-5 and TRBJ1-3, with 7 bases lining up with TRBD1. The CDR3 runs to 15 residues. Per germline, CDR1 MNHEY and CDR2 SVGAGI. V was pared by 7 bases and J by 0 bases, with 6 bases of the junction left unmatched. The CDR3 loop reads CASTLNRGSGNTIYF. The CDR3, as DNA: TGTGCCAGCACCCTGAACAGGGGCTCTGGAAACACCATATATTTT.

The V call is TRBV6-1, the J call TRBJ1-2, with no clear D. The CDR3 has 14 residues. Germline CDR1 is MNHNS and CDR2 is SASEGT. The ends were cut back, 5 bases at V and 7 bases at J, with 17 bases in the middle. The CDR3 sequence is CASSKTKEASGYTF. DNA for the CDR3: TGTGCCAGCAGTAAGACAAAGGAGGCTAGTGGCTACACCTTC.

Written as DNA, the CDR3 is TGTGCCAGCAGCTCGATCCCGACAGGCGGCGAAGCTTTCTTT. It yields the protein CASSSIPTGGEAFF. This chain joins TRBV11-2 and TRBJ1-1, with D perhaps matching TRBD1 (6 bases). With 4 bases removed from V and 8 bases from J, the gap between germline ends came to 17 bases. The CDR3 consists of 14 residues. Per germline, CDR1 SGHAT and CDR2 FQNNGV.

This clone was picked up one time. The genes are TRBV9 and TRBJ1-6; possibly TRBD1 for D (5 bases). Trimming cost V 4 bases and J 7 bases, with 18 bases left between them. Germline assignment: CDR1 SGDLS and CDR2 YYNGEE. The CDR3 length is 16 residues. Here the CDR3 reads CASSSGGGAPNSPLHF. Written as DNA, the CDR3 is TGTGCCAGCAGCTCGGGGGGAGGGGCACCGAATTCACCCCTCCACTTT.

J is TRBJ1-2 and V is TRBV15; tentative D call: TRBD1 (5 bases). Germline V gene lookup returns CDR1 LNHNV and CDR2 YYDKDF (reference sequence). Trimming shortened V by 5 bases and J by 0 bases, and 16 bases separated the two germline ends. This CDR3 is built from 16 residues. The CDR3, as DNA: TGTGCCACCAGCCGCCCCAGGGCAGGTTCTAACTATGGCTACACCTTC. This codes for CATSRPRAGSNYGYTF. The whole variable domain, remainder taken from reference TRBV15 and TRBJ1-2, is DAMVIQNPRYQVTQFGKPVTLSCSQTLNHNVMYWYQQKSSQAPKLLFHYYDKDFNNEADTPDNFQSRRPNTSFCFLDIRSPGLGDTAMYLCATSRPRAGSNYGYTFGSGTRLTVV.

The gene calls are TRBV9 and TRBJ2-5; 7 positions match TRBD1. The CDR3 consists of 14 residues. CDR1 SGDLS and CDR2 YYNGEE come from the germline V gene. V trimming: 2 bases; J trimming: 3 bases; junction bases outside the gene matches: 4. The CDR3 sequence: CASSVDRVEETQYF. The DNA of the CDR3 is TGTGCCAGCAGCGTCGACAGGGTGGAAGAGACCCAGTACTTC. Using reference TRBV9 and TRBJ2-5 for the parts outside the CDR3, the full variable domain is DSGVTQTPKHLITATGQRVTLRCSPRSGDLSVYWYQQSLDQGLQFLIQYYNGEERAKGNILERFSAQQFPDLHSELNLSSLELGDSALYFCASSVDRVEETQYFGPGTRLLVL.

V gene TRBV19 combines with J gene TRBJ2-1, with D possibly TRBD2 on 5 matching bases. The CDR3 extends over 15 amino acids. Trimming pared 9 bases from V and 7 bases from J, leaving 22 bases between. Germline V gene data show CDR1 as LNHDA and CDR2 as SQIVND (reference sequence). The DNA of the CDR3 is TGTGCCAGCCGCCCTAGTCGAGAGGGAAAGAATGAGCAGTTCTTC. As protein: CASRPSREGKNEQFF.

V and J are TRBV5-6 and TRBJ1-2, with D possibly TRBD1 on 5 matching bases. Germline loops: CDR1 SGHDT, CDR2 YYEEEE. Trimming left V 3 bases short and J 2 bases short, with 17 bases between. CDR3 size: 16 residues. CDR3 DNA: TGTGCCAGCAGCTCGATGGCGGGGACCACAAACTATGGCTACACCTTC. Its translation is CASSSMAGTTNYGYTF.

The CDR3 spells CASSSKAQLAGRTDTQYF. The CDR3 DNA reads TGTGCCAGCAGCTCCAAGGCTCAACTAGCGGGGAGGACAGATACGCAGTATTTT. V is TRBV7-2 and J is TRBJ2-3; the match to TRBD2 covers 10 bases. Trimming took 4 bases from V and 3 from J; bases not matched to a gene: 13. The germline V gene encodes CDR1 SGHTA and CDR2 FQGNSA. The CDR3 sequence is 18 residues long. Full variable domain (outside the CDR3, taken from reference TRBV7-2 and TRBJ2-3): GAGVSQSPSNKVTEKGKDVELRCDPISGHTALYWYRQSLGQGLEFLIYFQGNSAPDKSGLPSDRFSAERTGGSVSTLTIQRTQQEDSAVYLCASSSKAQLAGRTDTQYFGPGTRLTVL.

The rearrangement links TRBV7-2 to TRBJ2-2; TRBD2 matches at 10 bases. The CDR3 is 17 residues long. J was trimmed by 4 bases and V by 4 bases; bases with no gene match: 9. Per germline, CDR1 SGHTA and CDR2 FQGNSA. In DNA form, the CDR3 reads TGTGCCAGCAGCTCTTCCCTCGGACTAGCGGCCACCGGGGAGCTGTTTTTT. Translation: CASSSSLGLAATGELFF.

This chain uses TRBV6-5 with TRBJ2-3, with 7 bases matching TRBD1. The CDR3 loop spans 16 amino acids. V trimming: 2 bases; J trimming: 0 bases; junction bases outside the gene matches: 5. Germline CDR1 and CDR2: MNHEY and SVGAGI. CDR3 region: CASSYGDRSSTDTQYF. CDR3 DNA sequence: TGTGCCAGCAGTTACGGGGACAGATCTAGCACAGATACGCAGTATTTT.

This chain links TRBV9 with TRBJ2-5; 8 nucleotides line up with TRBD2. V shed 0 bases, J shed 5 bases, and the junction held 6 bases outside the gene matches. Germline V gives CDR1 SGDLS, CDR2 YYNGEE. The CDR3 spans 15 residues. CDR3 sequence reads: CASSVEIAGWETQYF. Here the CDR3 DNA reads TGTGCCAGCAGCGTAGAGATAGCGGGGTGGGAGACCCAGTACTTC.

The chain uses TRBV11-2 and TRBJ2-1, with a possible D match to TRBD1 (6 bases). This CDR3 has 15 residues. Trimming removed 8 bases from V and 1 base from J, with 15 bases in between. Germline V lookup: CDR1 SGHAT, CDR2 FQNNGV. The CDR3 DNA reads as TGTGCCAGCGGGACCGGGACATCGTCCTACAATGAGCAGTTCTTC. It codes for CASGTGTSSYNEQFF.

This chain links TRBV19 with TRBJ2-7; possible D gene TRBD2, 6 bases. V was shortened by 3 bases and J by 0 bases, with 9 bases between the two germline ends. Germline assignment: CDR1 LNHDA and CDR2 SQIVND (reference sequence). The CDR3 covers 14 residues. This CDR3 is CASSMGGFSYEQYF. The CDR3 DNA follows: TGTGCCAGTAGTATGGGAGGATTCTCCTACGAGCAGTACTTC.

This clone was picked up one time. CDR3 in amino acids: CASSLGPDRADTQYF. CDR3 sequence (DNA): TGTGCCAGCAGCTTAGGACCTGACAGGGCAGATACGCAGTATTTT. This chain uses TRBV11-3 with TRBJ2-3; 7 bases are shared with TRBD1. The CDR3 loop spans 15 amino acids. CDR1 and CDR2 from the germline V gene are SGHNT and YENEEA. After removal of 1 base from V and 4 bases from J, the junction contained 5 bases not matched to a gene.

Written as DNA, the CDR3 is TGTGCCAGCAGACCGGCTGGACAGGCCATTAACTATGGCTACACCTTC. Amino acid sequence: CASRPAGQAINYGYTF. J is TRBJ1-2 and V is TRBV6-6; 7 bases map to TRBD1. V shed 6 bases and J 1 base; nucleotides not matched to a gene: 11. This CDR3 is 16 amino acids long. Per germline, CDR1 MNHNY and CDR2 SVGAGI (reference sequence).

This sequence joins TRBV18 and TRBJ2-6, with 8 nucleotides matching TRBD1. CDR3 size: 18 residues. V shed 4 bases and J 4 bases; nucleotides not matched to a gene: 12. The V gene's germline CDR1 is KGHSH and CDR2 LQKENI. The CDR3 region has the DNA TGTGCCAGCTCACGTGTATCAGGACAGGGATACGGGGCCAACGTCCTGACTTTC. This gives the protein CASSRVSGQGYGANVLTF.

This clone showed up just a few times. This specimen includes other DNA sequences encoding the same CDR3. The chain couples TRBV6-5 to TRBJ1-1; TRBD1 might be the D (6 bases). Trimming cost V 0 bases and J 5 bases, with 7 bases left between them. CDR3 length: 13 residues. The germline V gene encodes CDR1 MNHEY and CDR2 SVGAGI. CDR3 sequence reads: CASSYSGGTEAFF. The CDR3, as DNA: TGTGCCAGCAGTTACTCAGGGGGAACTGAAGCTTTCTTT.

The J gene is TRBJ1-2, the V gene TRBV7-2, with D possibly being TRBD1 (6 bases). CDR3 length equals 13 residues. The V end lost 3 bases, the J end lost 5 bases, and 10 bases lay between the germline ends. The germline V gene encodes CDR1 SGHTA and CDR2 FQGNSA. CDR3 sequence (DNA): TGTGCCAGCAGCTTGAGGCAGGGGTATGGCTACACCTTC. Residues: CASSLRQGYGYTF.

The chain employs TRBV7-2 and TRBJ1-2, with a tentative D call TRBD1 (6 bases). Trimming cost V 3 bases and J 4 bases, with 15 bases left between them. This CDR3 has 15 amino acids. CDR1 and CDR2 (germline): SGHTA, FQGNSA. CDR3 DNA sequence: TGTGCCAGCAGCTTCTTGGGGGCGCAAAGCTATGGCTACACCTTC. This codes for CASSFLGAQSYGYTF.

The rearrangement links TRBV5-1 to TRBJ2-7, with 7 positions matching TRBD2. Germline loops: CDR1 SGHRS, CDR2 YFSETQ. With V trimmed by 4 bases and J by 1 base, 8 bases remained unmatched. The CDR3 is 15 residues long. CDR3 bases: TGCGCCAGCAGCACCACGGGGGGTTTTTCCTACGAGCAGTACTTC. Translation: CASSTTGGFSYEQYF.